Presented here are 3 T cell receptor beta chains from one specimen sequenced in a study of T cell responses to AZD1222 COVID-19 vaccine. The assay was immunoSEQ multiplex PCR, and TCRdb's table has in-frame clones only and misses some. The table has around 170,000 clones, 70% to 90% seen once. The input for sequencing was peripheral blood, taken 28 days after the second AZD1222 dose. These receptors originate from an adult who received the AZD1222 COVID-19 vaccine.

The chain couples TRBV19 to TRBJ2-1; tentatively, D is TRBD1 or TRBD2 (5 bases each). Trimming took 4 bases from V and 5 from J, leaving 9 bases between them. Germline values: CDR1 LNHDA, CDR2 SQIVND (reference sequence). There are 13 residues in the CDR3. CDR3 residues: CASSKGPNNEQFF. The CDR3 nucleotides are TGTGCCAGTAGTAAGGGACCTAACAATGAGCAGTTCTTC.

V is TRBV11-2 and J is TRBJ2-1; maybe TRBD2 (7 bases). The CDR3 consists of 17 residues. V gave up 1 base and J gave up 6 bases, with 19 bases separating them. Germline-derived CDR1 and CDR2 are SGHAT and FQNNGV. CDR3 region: CASSLGSTWGGPNEQFF. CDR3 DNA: TGTGCCAGCAGCTTAGGCTCCACTTGGGGGGGGCCCAATGAGCAGTTCTTC.

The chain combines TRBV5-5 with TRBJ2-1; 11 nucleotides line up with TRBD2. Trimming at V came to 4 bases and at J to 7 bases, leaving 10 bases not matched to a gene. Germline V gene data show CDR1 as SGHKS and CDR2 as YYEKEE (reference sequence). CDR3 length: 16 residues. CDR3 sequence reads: CASSLIPGTSGNEQFF. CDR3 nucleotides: TGTGCCAGCAGCCTCATTCCCGGGACTAGCGGAAATGAGCAGTTCTTC.